In its sample, the clone carrying this T cell receptor (beta chain) was seen many times. Its antigen is as yet unknown. The source of the sample is a study of T-cell reconstitution after alpha-beta-depleted transplantation in children. Study results and limitations: Counts and diversity of T cells one year after transplant came mostly from newly produced T cells. About two months after transplant, alpha-beta T cells reportedly came from several hundred expanded graft clones. Some patients owed their high day-60 TCRbeta diversity to surviving recipient T cells and thymic progenitors.

Unique molecular identifiers featured in how the TCRbeta library was prepared. MiXCR, applied by TCRdb to the PCR reads, yields one record per CDR3 protein. Here the sample spans hundreds of thousands of distinct CDR3 sequences, roughly 9.1% being singletons. The CDR3 has 15 amino acids. V gave up 4 bases and J gave up 5 bases; unmatched junction bases: 6. The chain has TRBV12-3 or TRBV12-4 and TRBJ2-3; 10 bases are a match to TRBD1. The TCR comes from a male patient between 2 and 15 years old who had a stem cell transplant for acute myeloid leukemia, so the T cells may come from the graft donor. This sample comprised PBMCs, mostly from graft donor cells, obtained 360 days after TCRalphabeta/CD19-depleted stem cell transplant. For the CDR3, the DNA is TGTGCCAGCAGTTCCGACAGGGGGCTAGAAGATACGCAGTATTTT. Translated: CASSSDRGLEDTQYF.